One and the same sample provided the 18 T cell receptor beta chains below, sequenced in a study of blood T cell repertoires in COVID-19 (dated by TCRdb to 2019 to 2021). Preparation of the library involved the immunoSEQ multiplex PCR assay. Imported from immuneACCESS, the table was reduced by TCRdb to in-frame sequences with V and J called. These copies leave out some clones; in studies compared against another copy, an unresolved V gene accounts for under half, and the cause of the remainder is not known. The sample yields around 360,000 clones; more than 75% were counted once. The ten largest clonotypes hold about 1.9% of the sample. The sequenced sample consisted of PBMCs or T cells enriched from blood (not recorded which). The receptors were sampled from a man aged 40-49 years in a cohort exposed to, infected with or recovered from COVID-19 (not recorded which).

The chain has TRBV18 and TRBJ1-1; D is uncertain. Germline V CDR1 and CDR2: KGHSH, LQKENI. This CDR3 contains 15 residues. Trimming cost V 3 bases and J 3 bases, with 14 bases left between them. The CDR3 coding sequence is TGTGCCAGCTCACCCCGGGGAGAACGGGACACTGAAGCTTTCTTT. Amino acid sequence: CASSPRGERDTEAFF.

The J gene is TRBJ2-1, the V gene TRBV24-1; D is perhaps TRBD1 (6 bases). The CDR3 is 17 residues long. CDR1 is KGHDR and CDR2 is SFDVKD in the germline V gene. The V end was cut by 4 bases, the J end by 6 bases, with 21 bases between. The CDR3 nucleotides read TGTGCCACCAGTGAGGTTAGGGGGACCACCTACGCCAATGAGCAGTTCTTC. Protein: CATSEVRGTTYANEQFF.

This clone was seen a handful of times. A read error may produce the germline difference seen at one junction end. The chain joins TRBV6-2 or TRBV6-3 to TRBJ2-1; D not resolved. This CDR3 region has 12 residues. Germline V CDR1 and CDR2: MNHEY, SVGEGT. The CDR3 region is CASSYSSNEQFF. As DNA, the CDR3 is TGTGCCAGCAGTTACTCCTCCAATGAGCAGTTCTTC.

This chain connects TRBV5-1 to TRBJ2-2; possibly TRBD1 for D (5 bases). Trimming removed 2 bases from V and 6 bases from J, with 20 bases in between. Germline V lookup: CDR1 SGHRS, CDR2 YFSETQ. CDR3 length equals 17 residues. CDR3 sequence reads: CASSFALSRVRAGELFF. The CDR3 bases are TGCGCCAGCAGCTTCGCTCTTTCCAGGGTTAGGGCCGGGGAGCTGTTTTTT.

V usage is TRBV7-9 and J usage is TRBJ2-6; D perhaps matches TRBD1 (5 bases). The length of the CDR3 is 16 residues. Germline loops: CDR1 SEHNR, CDR2 FQNEAQ (reference sequence). Trimming removed 5 bases from V and 3 bases from J, with 14 bases in between. CDR3 sequence: CASSHQGSDGANVLTF. The CDR3 coding sequence is TGTGCCAGCAGCCATCAGGGTTCTGATGGGGCCAACGTCCTGACTTTC. The full variable domain, completed using reference TRBV7-9 and TRBJ2-6, is DTGVSQNPRHKITKRGQNVTFRCDPISEHNRLYWYRQTLGQGPEFLTYFQNEAQLEKSRLLSDRFSAERPKGSFSTLEIQRTEQGDSAMYLCASSHQGSDGANVLTFGAGSRLTVL.

V and J are TRBV7-9 and TRBJ1-4, with TRBD1 as a possible D gene (6 bases). The V and J ends lost 2 bases and 5 bases respectively, with 12 bases between them. Per the germline V gene, CDR1 is SEHNR and CDR2 is FQNEAQ (reference sequence). The CDR3 has 15 residues. CDR3 nucleotides: TGTGCCAGCAGCTTAACATTAAGGGGGAATGAAAAACTGTTTTTT. This gives the protein CASSLTLRGNEKLFF. The variable domain in full, completed from reference TRBV7-9 and TRBJ1-4, reads DTGVSQNPRHKITKRGQNVTFRCDPISEHNRLYWYRQTLGQGPEFLTYFQNEAQLEKSRLLSDRFSAERPKGSFSTLEIQRTEQGDSAMYLCASSLTLRGNEKLFFGSGTQLSVL.

The chain carries TRBV27 and TRBJ2-1, with D possibly TRBD1 on 6 matching bases. V was shortened by 5 bases and J by 6 bases, with 11 bases between the two germline ends. The CDR3 is made up of 13 amino acids. Germline CDR1 is MNHEY and CDR2 is SMNVEV (reference sequence). The CDR3 DNA follows: TGTGCCAGCAGTATACAGGGTACCAATGAGCAGTTCTTC. This codes for CASSIQGTNEQFF.

The CDR3 bases are TGTGCCAGCAGCCCCGGTCCCTACAATGAGCAGTTCTTC. Translating gives CASSPGPYNEQFF. V and J are TRBV7-2 and TRBJ2-1; D not resolved. Germline V lookup: CDR1 SGHTA, CDR2 FQGNSA. CDR3 length equals 13 residues. The V and J ends lost 5 bases and 2 bases respectively, with 7 bases between them.

V and J are TRBV6-5 and TRBJ2-2, with TRBD2 as a possible D gene (5 bases). V was cut by 7 bases and J by 0 bases, with 12 bases left in between. The CDR3 runs to 15 residues. CDR1 MNHEY and CDR2 SVGAGI come from the germline V gene. CDR3 coding DNA: TGTGCCAGCAAACCCAGAGGGCCGAACACCGGGGAGCTGTTTTTT. It codes for CASKPRGPNTGELFF.

In its sample, this clone was seen once. CDR3 nucleotides: TGTGCCAGTAGTTTGCCGACAGGGGGATTCACCGGGGAGCTGTTTTTT. It encodes CASSLPTGGFTGELFF. The chain carries TRBV19 and TRBJ2-2; 9 bases line up with TRBD1. The CDR3 runs 16 residues. V dropped 5 bases and J dropped 4; count of bases not matched to a gene: 8. Germline V lookup: CDR1 LNHDA, CDR2 SQIVND (reference sequence).

This clone showed up just once. This sequence joins TRBV6-5 and TRBJ2-1, with a possible D match to TRBD1 (6 bases). This CDR3 spans 13 amino acids. V was clipped by 7 bases and J by 6 bases, with 13 bases between them. Germline assignment: CDR1 MNHEY and CDR2 SVGAGI. CDR3 amino acids: CASIWGQSNEQFF. The CDR3 DNA reads TGTGCCAGCATCTGGGGGCAGTCCAATGAGCAGTTCTTC.

The chain uses TRBV6-4 and TRBJ1-2; D is perhaps TRBD1 (5 bases). Trimming took off 4 bases at V and 4 bases at J, with 16 bases between the two ends. CDR1 and CDR2 from the germline V gene are MRHNA and SNTAGT. The CDR3 loop spans 15 amino acids. This chain's CDR3 is CASSVAAGPGYGYTF. The DNA of the CDR3 is TGTGCCAGCAGTGTCGCCGCGGGACCGGGCTATGGCTACACCTTC.

This sequence joins TRBV11-3 and TRBJ2-1, with a weak D call TRBD1 (5 bases). This CDR3 is 14 amino acids long. V was shortened by 2 bases and J by 10 bases, with 15 bases between the two germline ends. Germline CDR1 reads SGHNT; CDR2 reads YENEEA. The CDR3 sequence is CASSLYLGDPEQFF. The DNA for the CDR3 is TGTGCCAGCAGCTTATACCTAGGGGATCCGGAGCAGTTCTTC.

This clone has more than one count but fewer than ten. V is TRBV2 and J is TRBJ2-7, with TRBD2 matching 13 bases. The CDR3 covers 15 residues. The ends lost 6 bases at V and 5 bases at J; junction bases unmatched: 7. The germline V gene has CDR1 SNHLY and CDR2 FYNNEI. The CDR3 nucleotides are TGTGCCAGCAGCCGGACTAGCGGGAGTGTCGACGAGCAGTACTTC. It is translated as CASSRTSGSVDEQYF.

The genes are TRBV2 and TRBJ1-5; D is possibly TRBD1 (5 bases). Trimming shortened V by 6 bases and J by 5 bases, and 14 bases separated the two germline ends. This CDR3 is 14 amino acids long. Germline-derived CDR1 and CDR2 are SNHLY and FYNNEI. CDR3 amino acids: CASRLGQTYQPQHF. For the CDR3, the DNA is TGTGCCAGCAGATTGGGGCAGACTTATCAGCCCCAGCATTTT.

The count of this clone is one. This chain connects TRBV10-3 to TRBJ1-1; TRBD1 matches at 8 bases. The CDR3 contains 15 residues. Trimming at V came to 5 bases and at J to 4 bases, leaving 9 bases not matched to a gene. The germline V gene encodes CDR1 ENHRY and CDR2 SYGVKD. CDR3 coding DNA: TGTGCCATCAGTTCTAACAGGGGGGGGTTCACTGAAGCTTTCTTT. This codes for CAISSNRGGFTEAFF.

The chain is built from TRBV6-6 and TRBJ1-5, with 9 bases fitting TRBD1. The CDR3 covers 17 residues. Germline CDR1 and CDR2: MNHNY and SVGAGI (reference sequence). V trimming: 5 bases; J trimming: 7 bases; junction bases outside the gene matches: 15. The CDR3 region is CASSRSGTGNFRQPQHF. The DNA for the CDR3 is TGTGCCAGCAGTCGATCCGGGACAGGGAACTTCCGGCAGCCCCAGCATTTT.

The rearrangement links TRBV11-3 to TRBJ2-1, with 9 bases aligning to TRBD2. V was pared by 1 base and J by 6 bases, with 1 base of the junction left unmatched. The CDR3 spans 14 residues. CDR1 is SGHNT and CDR2 is YENEEA in the germline V gene. The CDR3, as DNA: TGTGCCAGCAGCTTAGTAGCGGGAGCCAATGAGCAGTTCTTC. It translates to CASSLVAGANEQFF.